Sequencing of this T cell receptor (beta chain) was carried out in a study of T-cell memory formation after mild COVID-19. Regarding the study as a whole: Contracting CD4+ clones sat mainly in CM and EM; CD8+ in EMRA. Later expanders leaned CD4+, whereas day 15 to 85 contracting clones were balanced CD4/CD8. Among clones peaking at day 37 in the second wave, SARS-CoV-2 specificity remained unconfirmed.

5'RACE, which relied on constant-segment primers, yielded TCR alpha and TCR beta cDNA libraries carrying sample barcodes and UMIs. TCRdb re-analysed the 5' RACE reads in MiXCR, keeping a single row per CDR3 protein. The data hold 540,000 or so distinct CDR3 sequences, with 20% observed a single time. This clonotype turned up a few times. Its antigen is undetermined. The CDR3 has 13 amino acids. Germline V gene lookup returns CDR1 SGHRS and CDR2 YFSETQ. V lost 4 bases to trimming and J lost 5 bases, with 13 bases between them. The source of this sequence is an adult woman who had mild COVID-19 (a few samples of this study predate the infection). Cell type and time point are not known. The chain has TRBV5-1 and TRBJ2-7; D unclear. Sample: PBMCs or a T cell subset sorted from them (not recorded which). The DNA for the CDR3 is TGCGCCAGCAGCCCGGACGTACGAAACGAGCAGTACTTC. Translating it yields CASSPDVRNEQYF.